This T cell receptor (beta chain) came from a study of T cells in Graves' hyperthyroidism and ophthalmopathy. Stable Graves' hyperthyroidism denoted no ophthalmopathy progression over 18 months. Pregnant or lactating patients were excluded, as were those with uncontrolled infection or other autoimmune disease. The CDR3 has 13 residues. Unmatched junction bases numbered 8, after V lost 6 bases and J lost 7 bases. Per germline, CDR1 SGHKS and CDR2 YYEKEE (reference sequence). This clonotype was seen at least ten times. Template material for amplifying TCR beta CDR3 regions consisted of RNA transcripts. A set of HTBI primers served as the primers for a first-round RT-PCR of the TCR CDR3. MiXCR, run by TCRdb on the multiplex PCR reads, gives a single entry per CDR3 protein. The sample lists around 430,000 distinct CDR3 sequences, 14% to 15% occurring once.

The receptor comes from a woman between 25 and 40 years old with Graves' hyperthyroidism. The rearrangement links TRBV5-5 to TRBJ2-7, with TRBD1 matching 9 bases. The sample taken for sequencing was blood. CDR3 in amino acids: CASIKQGAWEQYF. The CDR3 DNA reads as TGTGCCAGCATAAAACAGGGGGCTTGGGAGCAGTACTTC.